The rows below give T cell receptor beta chains drawn from one sample of a study of blood T cell repertoires in COVID-19. Using immunoSEQ multiplex PCR, the repertoire was profiled, and TCRdb retains in-frame clones only, with some absent. The data hold more than 300,000 clones, with 85% to 90% observed a single time. Sequencing was carried out using PBMCs or T cells enriched from blood (not recorded which). The receptors were gathered from a man aged 30 to 39 who had recovered from COVID-19. CDR3s leave out the opening cysteine and the closing phenylalanine or tryptophan.

ASSSPAGKTEAF | TRBV9
ATSDSSRSNRGSYGYT | TRBV24-1
AWTGQTNTEAF | TRBV30
ASSQEKAGNPYEQY | TRBV3-1/TRBV3-2
ASSQGQGHYEQY | TRBV5-1
ASSLRGRGDEKLF | TRBV11-2
ATSDSLSNQPQH | TRBV24-1
ASSGVGRAGQF | TRBV9
ASSGTGGLQPQH | TRBV2
ASSLTGAGELF | TRBV7-2
ATSDTTSNEQF | TRBV24-1
ASSLASGDTIY | TRBV7-8
ASSAFEGEGNYGYT | TRBV6-4
ASSPDYGYT | TRBV7-9
ASRVQSNQPQH | TRBV10-2
ASSGPGTTNEKLF | TRBV7-2
ATRGPYNEQF | TRBV24-1
ASKRGQGNEQY | TRBV2
ASSLVRGNYGYT | TRBV5-1
ASSPTIRDSLLEQY | TRBV11-1
ASSLLGREAFHEQY | TRBV7-2
ASGRLAGADTQY | TRBV28
ASSLGGEDEQY | TRBV7-9
ASSQATGVSNQPQH | TRBV4-1
ASSEDRATEAF | TRBV25-1
ASSRGIGYT | TRBV5-4
ASSSLQGGEQPQH | TRBV18
AAGGQVSYEQY | TRBV6-5
ATSRDGETGQGILAKNIQY | TRBV15
ASSLGQAEAF | TRBV7-9
ASSSPPHRGSNNQPQH | TRBV19
ASSEWVLGGAHNEQF | TRBV25-1
ASSHWDRGQGAGNTIY | TRBV4-1
AWRADRGWNQPQH | TRBV30